This T cell receptor (beta chain) was captured in a study of cytomegalovirus exposure and HLA in healthy donors. Findings and limits, study-wide: Most of the TCR beta V segments (in an earlier analysis) were productive either about 87% or about 30% of the time. Later analysis associated a missense DCLRE1C variant with TCR beta V- and J-gene trimming. For cytomegalovirus status, the classifier reportedly gave diagnoses with high specificity and sensitivity.

The V and J ends lost 6 bases and 6 bases, in that order; junction bases with no gene match: 4. Germline assignment: CDR1 MNHEY and CDR2 SMNVEV (reference sequence). The CDR3 is 14 residues long. PCR was performed using 60 Vbeta and 13 Jbeta primers. TCRdb's table, derived via immunoSEQ multiplex PCR, lists solely in-frame clones and lacks some. The table has about 150,000 clones, 70% to 80% seen once. A note on this clone: What it recognizes is unknown.

Input material: PBMCs. The sequence came from a man younger than 45 in good health and CMV-seropositive. V is TRBV27 and J is TRBJ2-1; TRBD2 agrees at 11 bases. CDR3 DNA: TGTGCCAGCAGCCTAGCGGGAGGTCCCAATGAGCAGTTCTTC. Translating it yields CASSLAGGPNEQFF.